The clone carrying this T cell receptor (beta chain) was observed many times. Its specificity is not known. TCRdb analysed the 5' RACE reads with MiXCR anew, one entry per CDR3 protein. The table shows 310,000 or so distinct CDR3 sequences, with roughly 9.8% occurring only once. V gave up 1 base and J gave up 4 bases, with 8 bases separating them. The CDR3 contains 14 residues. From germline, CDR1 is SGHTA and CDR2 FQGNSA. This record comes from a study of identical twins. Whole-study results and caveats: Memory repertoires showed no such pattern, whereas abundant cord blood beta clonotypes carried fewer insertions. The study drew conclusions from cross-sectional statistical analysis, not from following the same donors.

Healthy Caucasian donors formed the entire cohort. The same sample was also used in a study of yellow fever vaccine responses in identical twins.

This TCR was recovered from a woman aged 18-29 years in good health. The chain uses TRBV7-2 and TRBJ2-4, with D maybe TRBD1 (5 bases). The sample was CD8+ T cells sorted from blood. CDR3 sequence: CASSLEAGKNIQYF. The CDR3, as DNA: TGTGCCAGCAGCTTAGAAGCAGGGAAAAACATTCAGTACTTC.